This TCR beta chain was sequenced during a study of post-analysis software for immune sequencing data. Whole-study findings and limits: Under the F measure, samples that were prepared in one batch clustered strongly together. Controls had significantly higher normalized Chao1 diversity than multiple sclerosis patients. Controls showed lower frequencies than patients for roughly five TRBV segments, and TRBV5-6, TRBV5-1 and TRBV20-1 were among these.

Comment on this clonotype: The antigen remains unidentified. The CDR3 does not close with the conserved phenylalanine or tryptophan, likely indicating a read error.

TCR beta cDNA libraries had unique molecular identifiers. Once about 0.9 to 11 million T cells were used, approximately 520,000 cDNA molecules resulted. TCRdb re-called the PCR reads with MiXCR, one entry per CDR3 protein. The data show about 680,000 distinct CDR3 sequences, with more than 50% seen just once and approximately 10% held by the top ten. The CDR3 has 14 amino acids. Trimming removed 7 bases from V and 7 bases from J, with 16 bases in between. The clonotype was recovered from a girl aged 2-10 years with multiple sclerosis. This chain joins TRBV12-3 or TRBV12-4 and TRBJ1-4; D might be TRBD1 (6 bases). The source material was blood. CDR3 DNA: TGTGCCAGCAATTCCAGGGGATCTGGTGAAAAACTGTTTCTT. Its protein product is CASNSRGSGEKLFL.